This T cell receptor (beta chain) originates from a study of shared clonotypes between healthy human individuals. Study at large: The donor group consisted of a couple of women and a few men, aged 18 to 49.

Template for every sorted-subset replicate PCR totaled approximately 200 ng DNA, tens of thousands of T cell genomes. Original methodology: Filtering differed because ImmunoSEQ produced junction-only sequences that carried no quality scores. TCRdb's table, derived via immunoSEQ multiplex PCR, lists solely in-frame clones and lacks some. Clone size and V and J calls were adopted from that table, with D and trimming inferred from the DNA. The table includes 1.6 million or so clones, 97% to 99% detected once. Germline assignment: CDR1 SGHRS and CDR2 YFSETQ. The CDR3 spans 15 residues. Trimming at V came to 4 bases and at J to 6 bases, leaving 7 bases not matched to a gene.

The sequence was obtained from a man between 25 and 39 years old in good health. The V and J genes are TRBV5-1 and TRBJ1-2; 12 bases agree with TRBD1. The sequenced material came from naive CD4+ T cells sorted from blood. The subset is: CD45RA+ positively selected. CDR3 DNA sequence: TGCGCCAGCAGCCAGGGACAGGGGGCGCCCGATGGCTACACCTTC. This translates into CASSQGQGAPDGYTF.